This TCR beta chain was profiled in a study of blood T cell repertoires in COVID-19. With 5 bases clipped from V and 3 bases from J, the junction kept 11 bases outside the gene matches. The CDR3 sequence is 18 residues long. Germline V gives CDR1 SGHTA, CDR2 FQGNSA. Sequencing used immunoSEQ multiplex PCR; TCRdb keeps in-frame clones, though not all of them. The sample holds about 270,000 clones, around 93% seen once. This TCR derives from a man aged 35 to 55 who had been exposed to COVID-19. Sequencing was carried out using PBMCs or T cells enriched from blood (not recorded which). The gene calls are TRBV7-2 and TRBJ2-2, with 11 bases aligning to TRBD2. The CDR3 DNA sequence: TGTGCCAGCAGCCCCCGTACTAGCGGGAGCGGGTACACCGGGGAGCTGTTTTTT. The encoded protein is CASSPRTSGSGYTGELFF. Combining the CDR3 with reference TRBV7-2 and TRBJ2-2 gives the whole variable domain GAGVSQSPSNKVTEKGKDVELRCDPISGHTALYWYRQSLGQGLEFLIYFQGNSAPDKSGLPSDRFSAERTGGSVSTLTIQRTQQEDSAVYLCASSPRTSGSGYTGELFFGEGSRLTVL.